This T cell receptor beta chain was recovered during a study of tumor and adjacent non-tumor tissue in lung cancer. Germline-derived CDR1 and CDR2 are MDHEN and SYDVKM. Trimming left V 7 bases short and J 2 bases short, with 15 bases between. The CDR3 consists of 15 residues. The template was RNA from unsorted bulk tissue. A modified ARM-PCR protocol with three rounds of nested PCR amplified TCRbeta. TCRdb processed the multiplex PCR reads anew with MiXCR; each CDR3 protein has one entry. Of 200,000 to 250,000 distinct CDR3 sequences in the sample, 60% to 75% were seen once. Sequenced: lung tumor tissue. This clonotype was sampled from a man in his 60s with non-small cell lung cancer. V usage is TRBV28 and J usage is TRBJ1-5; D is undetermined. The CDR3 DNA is TGTGCCAGCAATACGAAGAGGAAAGGCAATCAGCCCCAGCATTTT. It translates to CASNTKRKGNQPQHF. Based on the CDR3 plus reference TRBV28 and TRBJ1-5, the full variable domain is DVKVTQSSRYLVKRTGEKVFLECVQDMDHENMFWYRQDPGLGLRLIYFSYDVKMKEKGDIPEGYSVSREKKERFSLILESASTNQTSMYLCASNTKRKGNQPQHFGDGTRLSIL.